This T cell receptor (beta chain) comes out of a study of blood T cell repertoires in COVID-19. Study overall: Researchers got acute and convalescent COVID-19 samples from the United States, Italy and Spain. T cells, B-cell-depleted T cells, or PBMCs provided the cDNA or gDNA that served as material.

The V and J ends lost 8 bases and 2 bases respectively, with 15 bases between them. This CDR3 spans 14 amino acids. Germline values: CDR1 WSHSY, CDR2 SAAADI. In the original analysis: Amplifying reference gene primers gave estimates of nucleated cell counts. Generated by immunoSEQ multiplex PCR, the TCRdb table keeps only in-frame clones and is missing some. Clone size and the V and J calls come from that table; the DNA yielded D and trimming. The table has about 100,000 clones, 80% to 90% seen once. The chain joins TRBV10-2 to TRBJ2-5; tentatively, D is TRBD1 (6 bases). The origin of this receptor is a man aged 80 or over with acute or convalescent COVID-19. Source material: peripheral blood. CDR3: CASGRGRRQETQYF. For the CDR3, the DNA is TGCGCCAGCGGCAGGGGTCGGCGACAAGAGACCCAGTACTTC.